Below, one T cell receptor (beta chain) is given with its context. Its antigen is still unknown. This entry comes from a study of early stage breast cancer tumors. Background on the study: About 80% of the 16 invasive tumors were ER+, PR+ and HER2-.

Study conclusions and caveats: Tumors had roughly 2.6-fold higher T cell density than normal breast.

This table comes from immunoSEQ multiplex PCR, and its TCRdb copy is limited to in-frame clones, with some not included. The sample contains 25,000 to 30,000 clones, about 83% of which appear only once. Germline trimming cut 0 bases from V and 6 bases from J; bases unmatched to any gene: 7. CDR1 is SGHRS and CDR2 is YFSETQ in the germline V gene. This CDR3 comprises 16 residues. V gene TRBV5-1 combines with J gene TRBJ2-3; 10 positions match TRBD2. The origin of this receptor is a person aged 50-59 years with breast cancer. Sequencing was carried out using blood. The CDR3 is CASSLGAGGNSDTQYF. DNA of the CDR3: TGCGCCAGCAGCTTGGGAGCGGGAGGGAACTCCGATACGCAGTATTTT.